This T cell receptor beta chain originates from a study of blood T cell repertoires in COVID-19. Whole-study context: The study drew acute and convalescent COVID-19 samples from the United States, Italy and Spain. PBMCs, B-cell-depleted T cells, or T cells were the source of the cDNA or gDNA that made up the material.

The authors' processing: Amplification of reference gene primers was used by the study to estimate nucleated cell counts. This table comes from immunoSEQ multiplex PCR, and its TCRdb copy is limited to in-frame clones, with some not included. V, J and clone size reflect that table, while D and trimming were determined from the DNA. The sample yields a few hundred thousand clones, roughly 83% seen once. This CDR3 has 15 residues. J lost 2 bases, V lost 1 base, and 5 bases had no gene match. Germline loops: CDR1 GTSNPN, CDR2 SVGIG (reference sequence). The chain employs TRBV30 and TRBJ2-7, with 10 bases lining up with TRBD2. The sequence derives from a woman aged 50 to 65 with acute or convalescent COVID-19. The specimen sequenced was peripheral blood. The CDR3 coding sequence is TGTGCCTGGAGTGGACTAGCGGGTTCTACCTACGAGCAGTACTTC. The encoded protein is CAWSGLAGSTYEQYF.